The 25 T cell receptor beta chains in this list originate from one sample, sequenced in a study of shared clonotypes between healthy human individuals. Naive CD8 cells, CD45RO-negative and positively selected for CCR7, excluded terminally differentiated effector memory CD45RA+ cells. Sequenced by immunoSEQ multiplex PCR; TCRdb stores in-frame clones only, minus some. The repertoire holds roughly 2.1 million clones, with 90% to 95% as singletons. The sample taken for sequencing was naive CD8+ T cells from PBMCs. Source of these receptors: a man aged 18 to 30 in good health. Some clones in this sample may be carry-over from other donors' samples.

As DNA, the CDR3 is TGTGCCAGCAGGCGGACCAGGGAAGGGAACACTGAAGCTTTCTTT. Protein sequence: CASRRTREGNTEAFF. The chain uses TRBV4-2 and TRBJ1-1; tentative D call: TRBD1 (5 bases). The length of the CDR3 is 15 residues. V dropped 6 bases and J dropped 1 base, with 15 bases sitting between them. The germline V gene has CDR1 LGHNA and CDR2 YNFKEQ.

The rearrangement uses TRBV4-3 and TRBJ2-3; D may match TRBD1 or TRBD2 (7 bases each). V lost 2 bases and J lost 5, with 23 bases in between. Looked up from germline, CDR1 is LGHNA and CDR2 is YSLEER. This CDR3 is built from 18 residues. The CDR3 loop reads CASSQLPSGGERRDTQYF. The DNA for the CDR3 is TGCGCCAGCAGCCAACTCCCCTCAGGGGGGGAGCGGAGAGATACGCAGTATTTT.

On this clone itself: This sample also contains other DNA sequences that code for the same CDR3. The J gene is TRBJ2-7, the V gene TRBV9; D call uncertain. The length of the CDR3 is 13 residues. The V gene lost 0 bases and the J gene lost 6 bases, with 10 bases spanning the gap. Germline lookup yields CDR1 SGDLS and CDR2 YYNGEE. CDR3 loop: CASSVGRLGEQYF. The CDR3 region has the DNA TGTGCCAGCAGCGTAGGTCGCCTGGGCGAGCAGTACTTC.

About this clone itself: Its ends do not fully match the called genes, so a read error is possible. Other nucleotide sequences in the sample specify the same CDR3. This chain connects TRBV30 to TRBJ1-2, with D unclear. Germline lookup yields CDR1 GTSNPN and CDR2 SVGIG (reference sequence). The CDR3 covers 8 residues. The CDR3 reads CAWSPYHF. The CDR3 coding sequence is TGTGCCTGGAGTCCGTACCACTTC.

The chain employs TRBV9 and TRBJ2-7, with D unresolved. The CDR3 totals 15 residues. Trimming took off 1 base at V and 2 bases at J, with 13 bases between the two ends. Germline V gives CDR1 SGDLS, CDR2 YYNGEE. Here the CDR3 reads CASSVRGEAPYEQYF. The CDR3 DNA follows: TGTGCCAGCAGCGTAAGAGGAGAGGCCCCCTACGAGCAGTACTTC.

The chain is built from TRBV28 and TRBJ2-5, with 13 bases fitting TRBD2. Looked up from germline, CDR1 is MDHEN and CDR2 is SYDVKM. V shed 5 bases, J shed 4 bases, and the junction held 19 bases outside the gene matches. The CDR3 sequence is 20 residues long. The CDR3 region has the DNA TGTGCCAGCAGTACCTTTGGACTAGCGGGAGTGGTCGAGTGGGCAGAGACCCAGTACTTC. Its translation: CASSTFGLAGVVEWAETQYF.

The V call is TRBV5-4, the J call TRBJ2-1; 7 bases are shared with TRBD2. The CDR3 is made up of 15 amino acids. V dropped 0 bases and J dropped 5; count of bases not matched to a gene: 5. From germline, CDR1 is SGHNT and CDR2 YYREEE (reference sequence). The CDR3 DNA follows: TGTGCCAGCAGCTTGGTGTCTAGCGGAAACAATGAGCAGTTCTTC. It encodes CASSLVSSGNNEQFF.

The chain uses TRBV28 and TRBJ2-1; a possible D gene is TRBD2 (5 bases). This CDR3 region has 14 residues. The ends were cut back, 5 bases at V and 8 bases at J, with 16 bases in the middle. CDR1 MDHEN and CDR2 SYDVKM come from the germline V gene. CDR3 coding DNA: TGTGCCAGCAGTCATGGGATTTCGAGGGATGAGCAGTTCTTC. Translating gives CASSHGISRDEQFF.

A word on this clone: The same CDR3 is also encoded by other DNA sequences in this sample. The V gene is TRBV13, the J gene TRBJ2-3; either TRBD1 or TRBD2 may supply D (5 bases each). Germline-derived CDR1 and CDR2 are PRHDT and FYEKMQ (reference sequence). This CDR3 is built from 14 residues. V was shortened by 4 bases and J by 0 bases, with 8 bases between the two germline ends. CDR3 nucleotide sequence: TGTGCCAGCAGCTCCCGGGACAGCACAGATACGCAGTATTTT. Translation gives CASSSRDSTDTQYF.

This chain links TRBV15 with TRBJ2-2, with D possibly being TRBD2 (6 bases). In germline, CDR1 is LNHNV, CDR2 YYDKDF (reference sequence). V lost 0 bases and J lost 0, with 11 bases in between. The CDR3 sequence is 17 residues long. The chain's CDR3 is CATSRDEVAANTGELFF. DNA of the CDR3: TGTGCCACCAGCAGAGATGAGGTAGCGGCGAACACCGGGGAGCTGTTTTTT.

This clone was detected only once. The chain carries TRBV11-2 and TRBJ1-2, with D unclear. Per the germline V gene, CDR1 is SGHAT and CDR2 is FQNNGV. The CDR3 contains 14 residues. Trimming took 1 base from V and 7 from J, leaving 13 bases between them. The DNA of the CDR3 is TGTGCCAGCAGCTTAGTAGTAGGGTCGGGTGGCTACACCTTC. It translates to CASSLVVGSGGYTF.

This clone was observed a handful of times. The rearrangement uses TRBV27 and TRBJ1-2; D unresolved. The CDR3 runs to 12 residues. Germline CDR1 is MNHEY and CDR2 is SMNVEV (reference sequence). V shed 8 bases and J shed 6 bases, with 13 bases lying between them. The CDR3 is CASFDNLNGYTF. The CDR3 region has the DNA TGTGCCAGCTTCGATAATTTGAATGGCTACACCTTC.

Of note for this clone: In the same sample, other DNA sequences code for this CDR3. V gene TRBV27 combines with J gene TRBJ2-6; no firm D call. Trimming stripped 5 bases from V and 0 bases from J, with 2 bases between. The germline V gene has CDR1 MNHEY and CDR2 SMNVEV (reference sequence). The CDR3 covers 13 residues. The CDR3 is CASSDSGANVLTF. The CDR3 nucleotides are TGTGCCAGCAGTGACTCTGGGGCCAACGTCCTGACTTTC.

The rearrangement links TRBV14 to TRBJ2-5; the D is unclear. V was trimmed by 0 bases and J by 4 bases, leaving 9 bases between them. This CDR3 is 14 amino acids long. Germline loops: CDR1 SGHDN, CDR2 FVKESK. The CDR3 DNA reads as TGTGCCAGCAGCCAAGACGTCTCCCCAGAGACCCAGTACTTC. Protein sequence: CASSQDVSPETQYF.

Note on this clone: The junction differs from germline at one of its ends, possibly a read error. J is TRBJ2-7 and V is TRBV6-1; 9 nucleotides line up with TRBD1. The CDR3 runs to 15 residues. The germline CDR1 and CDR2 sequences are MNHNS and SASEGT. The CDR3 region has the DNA TGTGCCAGCAGAGAACCGGGACAGGGATCCTTCGAGCAGTACTTC. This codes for CASREPGQGSFEQYF.

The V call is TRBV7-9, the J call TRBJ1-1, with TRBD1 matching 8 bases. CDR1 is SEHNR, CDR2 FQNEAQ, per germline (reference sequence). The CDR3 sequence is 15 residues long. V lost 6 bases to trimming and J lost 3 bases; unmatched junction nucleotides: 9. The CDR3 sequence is CASSSSGQAYTEAFF. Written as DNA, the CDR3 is TGTGCCAGCAGTTCCTCGGGACAGGCGTACACTGAAGCTTTCTTT.

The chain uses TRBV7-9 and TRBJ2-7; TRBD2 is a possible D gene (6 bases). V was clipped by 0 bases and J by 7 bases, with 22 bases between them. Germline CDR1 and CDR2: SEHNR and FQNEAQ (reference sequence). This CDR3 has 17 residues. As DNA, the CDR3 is TGTGCCAGCAGCTTAGCTCCGGGGGTAGTTGAAGGTGGGGAGCAGTACTTC. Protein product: CASSLAPGVVEGGEQYF.

CDR3 sequence (DNA): TGCAGCGTCCCGGCGATTCAGTCCCAAGAAGCTTTCTTT. It is translated as CSVPAIQSQEAFF. The V call is TRBV29-1, the J call TRBJ1-1; no clear D. The CDR3 loop spans 13 amino acids. Deletions cut 6 bases from V and 8 bases from J, with 19 bases between. The germline V gene has CDR1 SQVTM and CDR2 ANQGSEA.

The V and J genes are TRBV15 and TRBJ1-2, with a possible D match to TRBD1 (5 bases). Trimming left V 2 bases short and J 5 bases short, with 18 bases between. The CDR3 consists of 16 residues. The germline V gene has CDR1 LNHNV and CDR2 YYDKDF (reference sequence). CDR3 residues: CATSRHGGTAAYGYTF. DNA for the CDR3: TGTGCCACCAGCAGACATGGAGGGACGGCAGCATATGGCTACACCTTC.

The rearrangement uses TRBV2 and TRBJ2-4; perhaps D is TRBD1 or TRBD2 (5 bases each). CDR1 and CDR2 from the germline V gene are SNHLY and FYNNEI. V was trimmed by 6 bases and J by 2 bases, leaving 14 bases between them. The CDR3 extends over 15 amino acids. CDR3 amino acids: CASRRRGDSKNIQYF. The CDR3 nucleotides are TGTGCCAGCAGGAGGAGAGGGGATTCCAAAAACATTCAGTACTTC.

The CDR3 loop is CASSSSPLSSGNTIYF. As DNA, the CDR3 is TGTGCCAGCAGCTCCTCTCCATTGAGCTCTGGAAACACCATATATTTT. The chain has TRBV11-2 and TRBJ1-3; no firm D call. Trimming took 4 bases from V and 0 from J, leaving 13 bases between them. The CDR3 runs to 16 residues. The germline CDR1 and CDR2 sequences are SGHAT and FQNNGV. Complete variable domain (other parts from reference TRBV11-2 and TRBJ1-3): EAGVAQSPRYKIIEKRQSVAFWCNPISGHATLYWYQQILGQGPKLLIQFQNNGVVDDSQLPKDRFSAERLKGVDSTLKIQPAKLEDSAVYLCASSSSPLSSGNTIYFGEGSWLTVV.

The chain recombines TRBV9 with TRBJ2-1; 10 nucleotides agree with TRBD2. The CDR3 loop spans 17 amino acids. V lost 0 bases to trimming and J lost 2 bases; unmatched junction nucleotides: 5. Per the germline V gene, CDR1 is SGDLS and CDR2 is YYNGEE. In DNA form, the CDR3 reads TGTGCCAGCAGCGTAGCAACTAGCGGGGCCCCCTACAATGAGCAGTTCTTC. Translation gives CASSVATSGAPYNEQFF.

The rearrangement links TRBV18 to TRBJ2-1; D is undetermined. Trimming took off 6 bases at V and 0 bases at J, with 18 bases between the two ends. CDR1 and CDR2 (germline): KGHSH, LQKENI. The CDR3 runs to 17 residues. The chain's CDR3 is CASSSISQLSSYNEQFF. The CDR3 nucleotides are TGTGCCAGCTCGTCAATCTCACAGCTTAGCTCCTACAATGAGCAGTTCTTC.

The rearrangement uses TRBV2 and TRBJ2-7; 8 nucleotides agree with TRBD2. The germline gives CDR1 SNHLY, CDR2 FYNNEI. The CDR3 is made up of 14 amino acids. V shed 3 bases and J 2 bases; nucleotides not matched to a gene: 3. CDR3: CASSDTGGTYEQYF. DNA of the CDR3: TGTGCCAGCAGTGATACGGGAGGGACCTACGAGCAGTACTTC.

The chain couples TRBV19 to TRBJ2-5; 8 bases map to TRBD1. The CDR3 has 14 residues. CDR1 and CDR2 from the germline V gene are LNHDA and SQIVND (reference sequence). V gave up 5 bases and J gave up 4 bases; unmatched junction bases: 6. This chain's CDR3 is CASSPDRGGETQYF. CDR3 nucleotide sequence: TGTGCCAGTAGTCCCGACAGGGGTGGAGAGACCCAGTACTTC.